This entry lists 29 T cell receptor beta chains sequenced from one sample in a study of blood T cell repertoires in COVID-19. Here immunoSEQ multiplex PCR was the method, and the copy in TCRdb shows in-frame clones only, minus some. The repertoire holds about 140,000 clones, with 65% to 80% as singletons. Material: peripheral blood. The receptors come from a man aged 55 to 70 with acute or convalescent COVID-19.

The chain recombines TRBV5-1 with TRBJ2-2; no clear D gene. V lost 4 bases and J lost 9, with 16 bases in between. Germline CDR1 and CDR2: SGHRS and YFSETQ. The CDR3 consists of 14 residues. This CDR3 is CASSLSDGSRELFF. CDR3 nucleotide sequence: TGCGCCAGCAGCCTCAGCGACGGGTCACGGGAGCTGTTTTTT.

Comment on this clone: Other DNA sequences from this sample encode an identical CDR3 as well. The V gene is TRBV10-3, the J gene TRBJ1-3, with unresolved D. Germline V gene sequence: CDR1 ENHRY, CDR2 SYGVKD. Trimming cost V 0 bases and J 0 bases, with 6 bases left between them. The CDR3 covers 15 residues. CDR3 loop: CAISESPGSGNTIYF. CDR3 sequence (DNA): TGTGCCATCAGTGAGTCTCCAGGCTCTGGAAACACCATATATTTT.

This clone came up many times. The rearrangement uses TRBV28 and TRBJ1-5; 8 bases map to TRBD1. Germline CDR1 is MDHEN and CDR2 is SYDVKM. This CDR3 has 17 residues. With 1 base clipped from V and 0 bases from J, the junction kept 5 bases outside the gene matches. The CDR3 loop reads CASSLSQGAGSNQPQHF. The CDR3 DNA reads TGTGCCAGCAGTTTATCTCAGGGGGCGGGTAGCAATCAGCCCCAGCATTTT.

This clone was detected only a few times. This chain joins TRBV28 and TRBJ2-3, with 9 bases that match TRBD2. This CDR3 spans 18 amino acids. Germline-derived CDR1 and CDR2 are MDHEN and SYDVKM. V gave up 6 bases and J gave up 4 bases; unmatched junction bases: 17. The CDR3 DNA reads TGTGCCAGCAGACCAACATTAAGGCGGGAGGGGACGTCAGATACGCAGTATTTT. It encodes CASRPTLRREGTSDTQYF.

The V gene is TRBV7-2, the J gene TRBJ2-3, with TRBD1 identical over 10 bases. Per the germline V gene, CDR1 is SGHTA and CDR2 is FQGNSA. This CDR3 contains 14 residues. V gave up 1 base and J gave up 14 bases; unmatched junction bases: 9. CDR3 DNA: TGTGCCAGCAGCTTAGGTCGGGACAGGGGAAGGGGGTATTTT. Protein product: CASSLGRDRGRGYF.

This rearrangement joins TRBV6-5 to TRBJ2-7; the D gene is possibly TRBD1 (5 bases). The CDR3 is 12 residues long. The germline V gene has CDR1 MNHEY and CDR2 SVGAGI. The ends were cut back, 6 bases at V and 3 bases at J, with 9 bases in the middle. As DNA, the CDR3 is TGTGCCAGCAGCCCACAGGTCTACGAGCAGTACTTC. As protein: CASSPQVYEQYF.

This chain connects TRBV28 to TRBJ1-4; 8 bases fit TRBD1. Germline CDR1 and CDR2: MDHEN and SYDVKM. Trimming removed 2 bases from V and 7 bases from J; junction bases left unmatched: 9. CDR3 length equals 16 residues. The CDR3 is CASSLMGAGGREKLFF. CDR3 bases: TGTGCCAGCAGTTTAATGGGGGCAGGGGGCCGTGAAAAACTGTTTTTT.

V is TRBV6-5 and J is TRBJ2-7; TRBD2 agrees at 13 bases. Germline V gene sequence: CDR1 MNHEY, CDR2 SVGAGI. There are 15 residues in the CDR3. V was clipped by 7 bases and J by 3 bases; unmatched bases: 6. Written as DNA, the CDR3 is TGTGCCAGCAACCCCGGGACTAGCGGGGACTACGAGCAGTACTTC. Translating gives CASNPGTSGDYEQYF.

This chain connects TRBV18 to TRBJ2-5; D is undetermined. This CDR3 comprises 14 residues. The V end lost 6 bases, the J end lost 4 bases, and 15 bases lay between the germline ends. Germline V lookup: CDR1 KGHSH, CDR2 LQKENI. CDR3 amino acids: CASSTQGGRETQYF. The CDR3 DNA sequence: TGTGCCAGCTCTACTCAAGGCGGCCGAGAGACCCAGTACTTC.

V usage is TRBV9 and J usage is TRBJ1-1; 11 bases align to TRBD1. Germline CDR1 is SGDLS and CDR2 is YYNGEE. The CDR3 has 16 residues. V lost 1 base to trimming and J lost 0 bases; unmatched junction nucleotides: 2. The DNA of the CDR3 is TGTGCCAGCAGCGTAAGGGACAGGGGGATGAACACTGAAGCTTTCTTT. The encoded protein is CASSVRDRGMNTEAFF.

This clone was observed a few times. The chain couples TRBV27 to TRBJ1-2, with TRBD1 identical over 7 bases. J gave up 6 bases and V 3 bases, and 4 bases lay outside the gene matches. The CDR3 has 13 residues. Germline V gene sequence: CDR1 MNHEY, CDR2 SMNVEV (reference sequence). The CDR3 is CASSFRQGHGYTF. In nucleotides, the CDR3 is TGTGCCAGCAGTTTCCGACAGGGCCATGGCTACACCTTC.

This clone came up a few times. The CDR3 is CASSLEAGKEGEQYF. DNA of the CDR3: TGCGCCAGCAGCTTGGAGGCAGGGAAGGAGGGTGAGCAGTACTTC. The chain has TRBV5-1 and TRBJ2-7, with a weak D call TRBD2 (6 bases). The length of the CDR3 is 15 residues. V was shortened by 0 bases and J by 7 bases, with 17 bases between the two germline ends. Germline V CDR1 and CDR2: SGHRS, YFSETQ.

The rearrangement links TRBV9 to TRBJ2-7, with TRBD1 identical over 7 bases. This CDR3 has 14 amino acids. Germline CDR1 SGDLS, CDR2 YYNGEE. The V segment lost 4 bases and the J segment 0 bases; nucleotides outside the gene matches: 4. The CDR3 DNA sequence: TGTGCCAGCAGCCCACAGGGGTTCTCCTACGAGCAGTACTTC. This encodes CASSPQGFSYEQYF.

The rearrangement uses TRBV27 and TRBJ2-7; 7 bases line up with TRBD2. The CDR3 has 14 amino acids. Germline V gene sequence: CDR1 MNHEY, CDR2 SMNVEV (reference sequence). V dropped 5 bases and J dropped 4; count of bases not matched to a gene: 8. CDR3 bases: TGTGCCAGCAGTGGGAGGGGTATAGAGTACGAGCAGTACTTC. This encodes CASSGRGIEYEQYF.

The J gene is TRBJ2-7, the V gene TRBV5-1; TRBD1 matches at 9 bases. The CDR3 extends over 15 amino acids. Germline V CDR1 and CDR2: SGHRS, YFSETQ. V shed 4 bases, J shed 6 bases, and the junction held 11 bases outside the gene matches. The CDR3 here is CASSVIPGQGREQYF. The CDR3 region has the DNA TGCGCCAGCAGCGTTATCCCGGGACAGGGACGCGAGCAGTACTTC.

The chain recombines TRBV2 with TRBJ2-1; 10 bases agree with TRBD2. V dropped 5 bases and J dropped 5; count of bases not matched to a gene: 12. The germline V gene has CDR1 SNHLY and CDR2 FYNNEI. This CDR3 spans 17 amino acids. The CDR3 protein is CASSLWQGLAINNEQFF. Written as DNA, the CDR3 is TGTGCCAGCAGTCTTTGGCAGGGACTAGCGATAAACAATGAGCAGTTCTTC.

This chain links TRBV7-9 with TRBJ2-1; maybe TRBD2 (6 bases). Trimming cost V 3 bases and J 0 bases, with 9 bases left between them. This CDR3 has 15 residues. Germline CDR1 reads SEHNR; CDR2 reads FQNEAQ (reference sequence). The CDR3 region has the DNA TGTGCCAGCAGCTTGGGACTCAGCTCCTACAATGAGCAGTTCTTC. Translated: CASSLGLSSYNEQFF.

The chain combines TRBV20-1 with TRBJ2-7; 16 nucleotides agree with TRBD2. V dropped 3 bases and J dropped 6; count of bases not matched to a gene: 11. Germline CDR1 is DFQATT and CDR2 is SNEGSKA (reference sequence). There are 17 residues in the CDR3. The CDR3 loop reads CSASMGTSGRGPGEQYF. The CDR3 nucleotides are TGCAGTGCTAGTATGGGGACTAGCGGGAGGGGTCCGGGCGAGCAGTACTTC.

The J gene is TRBJ2-3, the V gene TRBV18; 9 nucleotides agree with TRBD2. The CDR3 is 18 amino acids. Germline loops: CDR1 KGHSH, CDR2 LQKENI. V was pared by 3 bases and J by 0 bases, with 10 bases of the junction left unmatched. This chain's CDR3 is CASSPEGLAIFSTDTQYF. The CDR3 nucleotides are TGTGCCAGCTCACCGGAGGGACTAGCCATTTTCAGCACAGATACGCAGTATTTT.

This chain links TRBV9 with TRBJ2-2; D is unclear. Per germline, CDR1 SGDLS and CDR2 YYNGEE. This CDR3 spans 13 amino acids. V lost 0 bases to trimming and J lost 7 bases, with 7 bases between them. The CDR3: CASSVGLGGELFF. CDR3 bases: TGTGCCAGCAGCGTAGGACTGGGCGGGGAGCTGTTTTTT. Looking up the rest from reference TRBV9 and TRBJ2-2 gives the full variable domain: DSGVTQTPKHLITATGQRVTLRCSPRSGDLSVYWYQQSLDQGLQFLIQYYNGEERAKGNILERFSAQQFPDLHSELNLSSLELGDSALYFCASSVGLGGELFFGEGSRLTVL.

This clone was counted ten times or more. The chain carries TRBV19 and TRBJ2-1, with D possibly TRBD2 on 6 matching bases. Germline V gene sequence: CDR1 LNHDA, CDR2 SQIVND (reference sequence). The CDR3 is made up of 15 amino acids. Deletions cut 4 bases from V and 0 bases from J, with 10 bases between. The CDR3 sequence: CASSNLANSYNEQFF. CDR3 DNA: TGTGCCAGTAGTAACCTAGCGAACTCCTACAATGAGCAGTTCTTC.

This clone came up a few times. The rearrangement joins TRBV6-4 to TRBJ2-3; TRBD2 matches at 10 bases. Germline V gives CDR1 MRHNA, CDR2 SNTAGT. The CDR3 contains 15 residues. V lost 3 bases and J lost 1; bases outside the gene matches: 1. CDR3 sequence reads: CASSETSGGTDTQYF. The CDR3 DNA sequence: TGTGCCAGCAGTGAAACTAGCGGGGGCACAGATACGCAGTATTTT.

The J gene is TRBJ1-2, the V gene TRBV2; 7 bases line up with TRBD1. The CDR3 consists of 16 residues. Trimming at V came to 5 bases and at J to 8 bases, leaving 17 bases not matched to a gene. Germline values: CDR1 SNHLY, CDR2 FYNNEI. The CDR3 DNA is TGTGCCAGCAGTCCAGGGGACAGCTCATTCAGGTTGGGCTACACCTTC. It encodes CASSPGDSSFRLGYTF.

For the CDR3, the DNA is TGTGCCAGTAGTAGGGGGACTCCCCCCTACGAGCAGTACTTC. This gives the protein CASSRGTPPYEQYF. V and J are TRBV19 and TRBJ2-7, with D tentatively TRBD2 (6 bases). Trimming stripped 4 bases from V and 2 bases from J, with 12 bases between. CDR1 is LNHDA, CDR2 SQIVND, per germline (reference sequence). This CDR3 is 14 amino acids long. Using reference TRBV19 and TRBJ2-7 for the parts outside the CDR3, the full variable domain is DGGITQSPKYLFRKEGQNVTLSCEQNLNHDAMYWYRQDPGQGLRLIYYSQIVNDFQKGDIAEGYSVSREKKESFPLTVTSAQKNPTAFYLCASSRGTPPYEQYFGPGTRLTVT.

The chain links TRBV7-8 to TRBJ2-7; possible D gene TRBD2, 5 bases. Germline assignment: CDR1 SGHVS and CDR2 FQNEAQ. The CDR3 contains 12 residues. With 2 bases removed from V and 5 bases from J, the gap between germline ends came to 7 bases. The CDR3 region has the DNA TGTGCCAGCAGCTTATCGCGGGACGAGCAGTACTTC. Its translation is CASSLSRDEQYF. Full variable domain (outside the CDR3, taken from reference TRBV7-8 and TRBJ2-7): GAGVSQSPRYKVAKRGQDVALRCDPISGHVSLFWYQQALGQGPEFLTYFQNEAQLDKSGLPSDRFFAERPEGSVSTLKIQRTQQEDSAVYLCASSLSRDEQYFGPGTRLTVT.

This chain uses TRBV3-1 (or the pseudogene TRBV3-2) with TRBJ2-3, with a possible D match to TRBD1 (5 bases). The germline V gene has CDR1 LGHDT and CDR2 YNNKEL (reference sequence). V lost 4 bases, J lost 2 bases, and 10 bases lay in between. This CDR3 is 14 amino acids long. CDR3 nucleotide sequence: TGTGCCAGCAGCCCCCCAGGGAACACAGATACGCAGTATTTT. Translating gives CASSPPGNTDTQYF.

The V and J genes are TRBV7-6 and TRBJ2-2; the match to TRBD2 covers 15 bases. Germline CDR1 is SGHVS and CDR2 is FNYEAQ. With V trimmed by 5 bases and J by 7 bases, 5 bases remained unmatched. This CDR3 has 16 residues. CDR3 protein: CASSRGLAGGSGELFF. CDR3 nucleotides: TGTGCCAGCAGCCGGGGACTAGCGGGAGGCAGCGGGGAGCTGTTTTTT.

The chain's CDR3 is CATSDNQGTNTDTQYF. In nucleotides, the CDR3 is TGTGCCACCAGTGATAATCAGGGGACAAACACAGATACGCAGTATTTT. The rearrangement uses TRBV24-1 and TRBJ2-3; possibly TRBD1 for D (6 bases). The V gene's germline CDR1 is KGHDR and CDR2 SFDVKD. The CDR3 spans 16 residues. V lost 3 bases and J lost 2, with 14 bases in between.

This chain links TRBV10-1 with TRBJ2-1, with D possibly TRBD2 on 5 matching bases. The V gene lost 2 bases and the J gene lost 10 bases, with 12 bases spanning the gap. Germline V lookup: CDR1 WNHNN, CDR2 SYGVQD (reference sequence). This CDR3 has 13 residues. CDR3 loop: CASSEGGLGEQFF. As DNA, the CDR3 is TGCGCCAGCAGTGAGGGAGGTTTAGGGGAGCAGTTCTTC.